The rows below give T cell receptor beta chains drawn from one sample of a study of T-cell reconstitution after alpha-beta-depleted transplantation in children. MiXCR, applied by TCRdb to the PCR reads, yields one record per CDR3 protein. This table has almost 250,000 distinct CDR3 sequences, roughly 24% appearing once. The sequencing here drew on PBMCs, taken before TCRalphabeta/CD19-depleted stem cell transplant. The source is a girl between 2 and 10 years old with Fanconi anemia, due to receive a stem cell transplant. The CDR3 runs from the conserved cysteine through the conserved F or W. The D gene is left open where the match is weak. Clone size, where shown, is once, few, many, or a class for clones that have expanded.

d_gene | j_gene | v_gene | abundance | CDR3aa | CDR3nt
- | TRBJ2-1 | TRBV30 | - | CAWAQRGNEQFF | TGTGCCTGGGCCCAACGAGGCAATGAGCAGTTCTTC
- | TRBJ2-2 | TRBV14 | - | CASSPGAGELFF | TGTGCCAGCAGCCCGGGTGCCGGGGAGCTGTTTTTT
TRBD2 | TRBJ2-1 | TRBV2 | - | CTSSSLGLAGGSSYNEQFF | TGTACCAGCAGTTCCCTCGGACTAGCGGGAGGCAGCTCCTACAATGAGCAGTTCTTC
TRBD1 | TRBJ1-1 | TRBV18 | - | CASSPGTGGMNTEAFF | TGTGCCAGCTCGCCCGGGACAGGAGGGATGAACACTGAAGCTTTCTTT
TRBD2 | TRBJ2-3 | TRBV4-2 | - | CASSQESLAGDTQYF | TGTGCCAGCAGCCAAGAATCTCTAGCGGGAGATACGCAGTATTTT
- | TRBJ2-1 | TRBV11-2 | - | CASSFLGFAYNEQFF | TGTGCCAGCAGCTTCCTAGGCTTTGCCTACAATGAGCAGTTCTTC
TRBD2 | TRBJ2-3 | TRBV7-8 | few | CASSFQLAASTDTQYF | TGTGCCAGCAGCTTTCAACTAGCGGCTAGCACAGATACGCAGTATTTT
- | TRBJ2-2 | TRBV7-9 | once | CASSNRVTKAGELFF | TGTGCCAGCAGCAACAGGGTGACCAAGGCGGGGGAGCTGTTTTTT
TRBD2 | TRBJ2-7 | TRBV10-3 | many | CAISERGYYEQYF | TGTGCCATCTCCGAGCGGGGCTACTACGAGCAGTACTTC
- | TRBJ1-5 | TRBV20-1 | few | CSARGPHSNQPQHF | TGCAGTGCTAGAGGGCCTCACAGTAATCAGCCCCAGCATTTT
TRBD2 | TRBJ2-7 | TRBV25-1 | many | CASSEYREGPYEQYF | TGTGCCAGCAGTGAATATCGGGAGGGCCCCTACGAGCAGTACTTC
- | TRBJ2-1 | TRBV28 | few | CATEFASREQFF | TGTGCCACCGAGTTCGCCTCGAGGGAGCAGTTCTTC
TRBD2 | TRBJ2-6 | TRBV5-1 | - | CASSLAPGRGANVLTF | TGCGCCAGCAGCTTGGCTCCCGGGAGGGGGGCCAACGTCCTGACTTTC
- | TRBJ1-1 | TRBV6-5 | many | CASSYSWVSVTEAFF | TGTGCCAGCAGTTACTCCTGGGTATCGGTCACTGAAGCTTTCTTT
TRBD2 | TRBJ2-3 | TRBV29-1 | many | CSVDGGGSTDTQYF | TGCAGCGTTGATGGCGGGGGGTCCACAGATACGCAGTATTTT
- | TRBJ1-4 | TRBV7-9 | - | CASSLVGRNEKLFF | TGTGCCAGCAGCTTAGTGGGCAGAAATGAAAAACTGTTTTTT
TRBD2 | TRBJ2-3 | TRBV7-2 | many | CASSSLAGTSSTDTQYF | TGTGCCAGCAGCTCGCTAGCGGGGACGTCTAGCACAGATACGCAGTATTTT
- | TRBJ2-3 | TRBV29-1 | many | CSVEVMALDTQYF | TGCAGCGTTGAAGTGATGGCTTTGGATACGCAGTATTTT
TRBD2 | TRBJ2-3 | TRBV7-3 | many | CASSLGGTRLDTQYF | TGTGCCAGCAGCTTAGGTGGGACTAGGTTGGATACGCAGTATTTT
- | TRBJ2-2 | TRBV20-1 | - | CSARDPGVTGELFF | TGCAGTGCTAGGGATCCGGGGGTCACCGGGGAGCTGTTTTTT
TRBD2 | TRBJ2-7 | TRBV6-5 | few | CASSYGGLVLYEQYF | TGTGCCAGCAGTTACGGGGGACTAGTTCTCTACGAGCAGTACTTC
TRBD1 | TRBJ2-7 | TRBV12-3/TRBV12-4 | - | CASSTRDREEQYF | TGTGCCAGCAGCACCAGGGACAGAGAAGAGCAGTACTTC
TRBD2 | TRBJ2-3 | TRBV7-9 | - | CASSTRLAGGLAQYF | TGTGCCAGCAGCACGAGACTAGCGGGGGGTCTGGCGCAGTATTTT
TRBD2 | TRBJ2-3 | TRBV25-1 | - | CASSGTGTSTNTQYF | TGTGCCAGCAGTGGAACCGGGACTAGCACTAATACGCAGTATTTT
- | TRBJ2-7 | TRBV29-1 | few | CSGREGGVWYF | TGCAGCGGACGAGAGGGGGGCGTGTGGTACTTC
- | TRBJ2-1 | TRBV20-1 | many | CSASVPSYNEQFF | TGCAGTGCTAGTGTTCCTTCTTACAATGAGCAGTTCTTC
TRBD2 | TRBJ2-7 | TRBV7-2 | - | CASRSGRGSAEQYF | TGTGCCAGCAGGAGCGGGAGAGGTTCCGCCGAGCAGTACTTC
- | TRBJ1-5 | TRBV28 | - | CASNVIPRSNQPQHF | TGTGCCAGCAACGTTATACCCCGTAGCAATCAGCCCCAGCATTTT
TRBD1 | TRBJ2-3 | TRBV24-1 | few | CATSDMGQGTDTQYF | TGTGCCACCAGTGATATGGGACAGGGGACAGATACGCAGTATTTT